The rows below give T cell receptor beta chains drawn from one sample of a study of CXCR3-negative and CXCR3-positive naive CD8 T cells. TCRdb reprocessed the 5' RACE reads and reports one entry per CDR3 protein, with no DNA. The ten top clones account for 0.41%, within a sample of some 150,000 distinct CDR3 sequences. Sequencing input: naive CXCR3+ CD8+ T cells from blood. These receptors were taken from a human donor in good health. Some clones in this sample may be carry-over from other donors' samples. The CDR3 runs from the conserved cysteine through the conserved F or W. Fields, in order: V gene, J gene, CDR3 protein.

v_call: TRBV4-3; j_call: TRBJ2-2; cdr3_aa: CASSQEWAVGFGGELFF
v_call: TRBV28; j_call: TRBJ1-1; cdr3_aa: CASSPVVPGGAFF
v_call: TRBV29-1; j_call: TRBJ2-3; cdr3_aa: CSVEVPLAGRITDTQYF
v_call: TRBV25-1; j_call: TRBJ2-7; cdr3_aa: CASSESLGASYEQYF
v_call: TRBV7-9; j_call: TRBJ2-1; cdr3_aa: CASSSLSVNEQFF
v_call: TRBV20-1; j_call: TRBJ2-7; cdr3_aa: CSARGGLSYEQYF
v_call: TRBV12-3/TRBV12-4; j_call: TRBJ2-1; cdr3_aa: CASSSQGENEQFF
v_call: TRBV7-2; j_call: TRBJ2-5; cdr3_aa: CASSLARRTSGTPEETQYF
v_call: TRBV29-1; j_call: TRBJ2-5; cdr3_aa: CSFDIAARETQYF
v_call: TRBV4-3; j_call: TRBJ2-5; cdr3_aa: CASSQDYRGQETQYF
v_call: TRBV28; j_call: TRBJ2-7; cdr3_aa: CASSLYTYEQYF
v_call: TRBV7-9; j_call: TRBJ2-1; cdr3_aa: CASSSLADIYNEQFF
v_call: TRBV10-3; j_call: TRBJ2-7; cdr3_aa: CAITDEGASEQYF
v_call: TRBV6-5; j_call: TRBJ2-7; cdr3_aa: CASSYLTGSYEQYF
v_call: TRBV12-5; j_call: TRBJ2-7; cdr3_aa: CASGLAQPYEQYF
v_call: TRBV29-1; j_call: TRBJ1-6; cdr3_aa: CSVRGTGPNSPLHF
v_call: TRBV20-1; j_call: TRBJ2-3; cdr3_aa: CSARVRGTSGIRTDTQYF
v_call: TRBV11-2; j_call: TRBJ2-7; cdr3_aa: CASSLEGQQGDEQYF
v_call: TRBV28; j_call: TRBJ2-7; cdr3_aa: CASSPPGQLDEQYF
v_call: TRBV7-9; j_call: TRBJ2-5; cdr3_aa: CASSLLRGGLQETQYF
v_call: TRBV29-1; j_call: TRBJ2-2; cdr3_aa: CSVEVTTGTNTGELFF
v_call: TRBV6-6; j_call: TRBJ2-1; cdr3_aa: CASSYSSPEVEQFF
v_call: TRBV4-1; j_call: TRBJ2-2; cdr3_aa: CASSLGQVTNTGELFF
v_call: TRBV27; j_call: TRBJ2-1; cdr3_aa: CASSLWAYNEQFF
v_call: TRBV29-1; j_call: TRBJ2-2; cdr3_aa: CSVDLGVENTGELFF
v_call: TRBV28; j_call: TRBJ1-2; cdr3_aa: CASSLDAASYGYTF
v_call: TRBV30; j_call: TRBJ2-7; cdr3_aa: CAWNPQGRAYEQYF
v_call: TRBV27; j_call: TRBJ2-1; cdr3_aa: CASSFQPGAEQFF